The 8 T cell receptor beta chains below were found in one sample sequenced in a study of cytomegalovirus exposure and HLA in healthy donors. The PCR contained 60 Vbeta and 13 Jbeta primers. This table comes from immunoSEQ multiplex PCR, and its TCRdb copy is limited to in-frame clones, with some not included. In the table there are about 180,000 clones, 77% of which are singletons. Sequencing was carried out using PBMCs. The receptors were sampled from a woman aged 25 to 45 in good health and CMV-seropositive.

This clone was detected once. The genes are TRBV25-1 and TRBJ2-1; perhaps TRBD2 as D (6 bases). CDR3 length: 13 amino acids. CDR1 and CDR2 from the germline V gene are MGHDK and SYGVNS. Trimming left V 4 bases short and J 5 bases short, with 9 bases between. DNA for the CDR3: TGTGCCAGCAGTGGGGGACTCAACAATGAGCAGTTCTTC. Translated: CASSGGLNNEQFF.

With respect to this clone: The identical CDR3 is also encoded by other nucleotide sequences in the sample. V usage is TRBV28 and J usage is TRBJ1-2; D ambiguous. The CDR3 is 12 residues long. CDR1 MDHEN and CDR2 SYDVKM come from the germline V gene. Trimming stripped 4 bases from V and 2 bases from J, with 5 bases between. CDR3 sequence reads: CASSSGNYGYTF. CDR3 bases: TGTGCCAGCAGTTCCGGGAACTATGGCTACACCTTC.

This sequence joins TRBV5-1 and TRBJ2-2, with TRBD2 matching over 7 bases. Germline V gene lookup returns CDR1 SGHRS and CDR2 YFSETQ. The CDR3 extends over 15 amino acids. V lost 0 bases and J lost 6; bases outside the gene matches: 5. The chain's CDR3 is CASSLGSAGAGELFF. The CDR3, as DNA: TGCGCCAGCAGCTTGGGGTCGGCGGGAGCCGGGGAGCTGTTTTTT. The variable domain in full, with the rest retrieved from reference TRBV5-1 and TRBJ2-2, is KAGVTQTPRYLIKTRGQQVTLSCSPISGHRSVSWYQQTPGQGLQFLFEYFSETQRNKGNFPGRFSGRQFSNSRSEMNVSTLELGDSALYLCASSLGSAGAGELFFGEGSRLTVL.

The chain joins TRBV13 to TRBJ1-1, with 12 bases matching TRBD1. This CDR3 is built from 17 residues. V shed 6 bases, J shed 5 bases, and the junction held 13 bases outside the gene matches. Germline CDR1 reads PRHDT; CDR2 reads FYEKMQ (reference sequence). CDR3 sequence reads: CASRSTGTGGAGTEAFF. The DNA for the CDR3 is TGTGCCAGCAGGTCCACCGGGACAGGGGGCGCCGGTACTGAAGCTTTCTTT.

This clone was seen a few times. The chain links TRBV11-2 to TRBJ2-2; the D gene is possibly TRBD1 (5 bases). The V end was cut by 5 bases, the J end by 3 bases, with 13 bases between. Per germline, CDR1 SGHAT and CDR2 FQNNGV. The CDR3 has 15 amino acids. The CDR3 spells CASSQGALDTGELFF. The DNA of the CDR3 is TGTGCCAGCAGCCAGGGTGCCCTAGACACCGGGGAGCTGTTTTTT.

The genes are TRBV28 and TRBJ1-5; tentatively, D is TRBD1 (6 bases). Germline V CDR1 and CDR2: MDHEN, SYDVKM. This CDR3 contains 15 residues. V lost 2 bases and J lost 4, with 12 bases in between. This CDR3 reads CASSLNGQRNQPQHF. For the CDR3, the DNA is TGTGCCAGCAGTTTAAATGGACAGAGAAATCAGCCCCAGCATTTT.

This sequence joins TRBV28 and TRBJ1-3; tentatively, D is TRBD1 (5 bases). CDR3 length equals 15 residues. V was cut by 2 bases and J by 1 base, with 9 bases left in between. Germline CDR1 and CDR2: MDHEN and SYDVKM. The CDR3 loop is CASSLGAGSGNTIYF. The DNA for the CDR3 is TGTGCCAGCAGTTTAGGAGCAGGGTCTGGAAACACCATATATTTT.

Only one count was recorded for this clone. The rearrangement links TRBV4-1 to TRBJ1-2; 7 bases line up with TRBD1. The CDR3 totals 17 residues. CDR1 and CDR2 (germline): MGHRA, YSYEKL. V shed 1 base, J shed 6 bases, and the junction held 14 bases outside the gene matches. The CDR3 bases are TGCGCCAGCAGCCAAGTGGCTGTACAGGGGCTCTGGGATGGCTACACCTTC. Amino acids: CASSQVAVQGLWDGYTF.